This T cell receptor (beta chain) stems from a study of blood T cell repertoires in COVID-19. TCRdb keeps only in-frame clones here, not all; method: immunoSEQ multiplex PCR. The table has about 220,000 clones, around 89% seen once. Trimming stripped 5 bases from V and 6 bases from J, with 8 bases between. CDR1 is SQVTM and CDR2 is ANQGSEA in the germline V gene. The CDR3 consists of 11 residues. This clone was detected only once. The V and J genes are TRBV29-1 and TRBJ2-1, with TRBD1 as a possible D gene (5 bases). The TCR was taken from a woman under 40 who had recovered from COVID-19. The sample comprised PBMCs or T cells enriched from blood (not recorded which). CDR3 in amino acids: CSVRQTNEQFF. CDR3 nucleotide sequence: TGCAGCGTTCGACAGACCAATGAGCAGTTCTTC.